The 16 T cell receptor beta chains below were found in one sample sequenced in a study of shared clonotypes between healthy human individuals. The data were produced by immunoSEQ multiplex PCR, yet TCRdb's version contains in-frame clones alone and is incomplete. Of 2,500,000 or so clones listed, roughly 92% are singletons. The sample taken for sequencing was naive CD4+ T cells sorted from blood. Subset denoted: CD45RA+ positively selected. The receptors shown here come from a man between 18 and 29 years old in good health.

Concerning this clone itself: Within the sample, other DNA sequences also encode this same CDR3. The rearrangement links TRBV10-3 to TRBJ2-3; possible D gene TRBD2, 6 bases. The germline V gene encodes CDR1 ENHRY and CDR2 SYGVKD. This CDR3 contains 13 residues. Trimming left V 4 bases short and J 3 bases short, with 8 bases between. CDR3 amino acids: CAISAGDTDTQYF. Written as DNA, the CDR3 is TGTGCCATCAGTGCGGGAGATACAGATACGCAGTATTTT.

The chain recombines TRBV11-2 with TRBJ2-1, with D hard to call. The CDR3 is made up of 16 amino acids. Trimming took 1 base from V and 7 from J, leaving 17 bases between them. The germline V gene encodes CDR1 SGHAT and CDR2 FQNNGV. The CDR3 nucleotides read TGTGCCAGCAGCTTAGTGTCAGGCTCTGGGGTTAATGAGCAGTTCTTC. Protein product: CASSLVSGSGVNEQFF. Full variable domain (outside the CDR3, taken from reference TRBV11-2 and TRBJ2-1): EAGVAQSPRYKIIEKRQSVAFWCNPISGHATLYWYQQILGQGPKLLIQFQNNGVVDDSQLPKDRFSAERLKGVDSTLKIQPAKLEDSAVYLCASSLVSGSGVNEQFFGPGTRLTVL.

The chain employs TRBV14 and TRBJ2-5; 10 positions match TRBD1. Germline trimming cut 0 bases from V and 3 bases from J; bases unmatched to any gene: 4. Germline V lookup: CDR1 SGHDN, CDR2 FVKESK. This CDR3 region has 16 residues. This CDR3 is CASSQDGGTGEETQYF. DNA of the CDR3: TGTGCCAGCAGCCAAGATGGAGGGACAGGGGAAGAGACCCAGTACTTC.

With respect to this clone: The same CDR3 can be traced to other DNA sequences in this sample. The chain employs TRBV2 and TRBJ1-5; TRBD1 matches at 7 bases. The CDR3 extends over 13 amino acids. J lost 2 bases, V lost 8 bases, and 3 bases had no gene match. The germline V gene encodes CDR1 SNHLY and CDR2 FYNNEI. In DNA, the CDR3 is TGTGCCAGCCACGGGACAGGCAATCAGCCCCAGCATTTT. Its translation is CASHGTGNQPQHF.

This clone occurred once. This chain links TRBV18 with TRBJ2-5; unclear D gene. Per germline, CDR1 KGHSH and CDR2 LQKENI. V was cut by 1 base and J by 5 bases, with 8 bases left in between. This CDR3 contains 13 residues. The CDR3 sequence is CASSPLSAETQYF. DNA of the CDR3: TGTGCCAGCTCACCACTTAGTGCGGAGACCCAGTACTTC.

This rearrangement joins TRBV14 to TRBJ2-7; D is perhaps TRBD2 (5 bases). CDR3 size: 15 residues. The V gene lost 4 bases and the J gene lost 0 bases, with 13 bases spanning the gap. Germline assignment: CDR1 SGHDN and CDR2 FVKESK. CDR3 in amino acids: CASSPGRRSSYEQYF. The CDR3 coding sequence is TGTGCCAGCAGCCCCGGACGGAGGAGCTCCTACGAGCAGTACTTC.

The rearrangement links TRBV1 to TRBJ2-1; the table's D call, TRBD2, was not checked against the DNA. TRBV1 is a pseudogene segment. This CDR3 spans 18 amino acids. In DNA, the CDR3 is TGCACCAGCAGCCAAGATACGACTAGCGGGAGGGCCGAGTATGAGCAGTTCTTC. Protein product: CTSSQDTTSGRAEYEQFF.

The rearrangement links TRBV4-2 to TRBJ2-4; D remains ambiguous. Germline V CDR1 and CDR2: LGHNA, YNFKEQ. This CDR3 is 15 amino acids long. V gave up 4 bases and J gave up 1 base, with 11 bases separating them. CDR3 protein: CASSPVDIAKNIQYF. The CDR3 nucleotides read TGTGCCAGCAGCCCAGTAGATATTGCCAAAAACATTCAGTACTTC.

The chain employs TRBV13 and TRBJ2-7; D is perhaps TRBD1 (5 bases). The CDR3 length is 15 residues. The V and J ends lost 1 base and 3 bases respectively, with 13 bases between them. From germline, CDR1 is PRHDT and CDR2 FYEKMQ (reference sequence). Here the CDR3 DNA reads TGTGCCAGCAGCTTAGACAGGTTAGGGTACTACGAGCAGTACTTC. Its protein is CASSLDRLGYYEQYF.

This chain joins TRBV27 and TRBJ2-7, with TRBD1 identical over 7 bases. Trimming at V came to 4 bases and at J to 3 bases, leaving 6 bases not matched to a gene. Germline-derived CDR1 and CDR2 are MNHEY and SMNVEV (reference sequence). The CDR3 consists of 14 residues. The CDR3 here is CASSYGNRGYEQYF. The CDR3 DNA follows: TGTGCCAGCAGTTACGGTAACAGGGGCTACGAGCAGTACTTC.

The CDR3 loop is CASRAMTSGANVLTF. The CDR3 DNA sequence: TGTGCCAGCAGAGCAATGACGTCTGGGGCCAACGTCCTGACTTTC. This rearrangement joins TRBV6-1 to TRBJ2-6; no firm D call. The V and J ends lost 6 bases and 1 base respectively, with 10 bases between them. The CDR3 extends over 15 amino acids. Germline CDR1 MNHNS, CDR2 SASEGT.

Note on this clone: Additional DNA sequences in this sample encode the identical CDR3. The CDR3 DNA is TGTGCCAGCAGCTTAGCTGGGGGTGCCTACGAGCAGTACTTC. This sequence encodes CASSLAGGAYEQYF. The chain carries TRBV7-2 and TRBJ2-7; either TRBD1 or TRBD2 may fit D (5 bases each). CDR3 length equals 14 residues. CDR1 and CDR2 from the germline V gene are SGHTA and FQGNSA. With 0 bases removed from V and 2 bases from J, the gap between germline ends came to 8 bases.

CDR3 bases: TGCGCCAGCAGCCAGACAGGGGGCAAGTCTGAAGCTTTCTTT. This translates into CASSQTGGKSEAFF. This chain uses TRBV5-1 with TRBJ1-1; TRBD1 matches at 10 bases. Per germline, CDR1 SGHRS and CDR2 YFSETQ. This CDR3 is 14 amino acids long. V shed 4 bases and J 6 bases; nucleotides not matched to a gene: 6.

This sequence joins TRBV28 and TRBJ2-7; 10 bases fit TRBD1. This CDR3 has 17 amino acids. Trimming cost V 0 bases and J 0 bases; bases outside gene matches: 5. Germline V gene lookup returns CDR1 MDHEN and CDR2 SYDVKM. In DNA, the CDR3 is TGTGCCAGCAGTTTATGGCTGGGACAGGGGAGCTCCTACGAGCAGTACTTC. Protein: CASSLWLGQGSSYEQYF.

J is TRBJ2-1 and V is TRBV9; TRBD2 matches at 14 bases. The CDR3 consists of 18 residues. Looked up from germline, CDR1 is SGDLS and CDR2 is YYNGEE. V shed 3 bases, J shed 0 bases, and the junction held 5 bases outside the gene matches. Written as DNA, the CDR3 is TGTGCCAGCAGCGAGGGGACTAGCGGGGGTAACTCCTACAATGAGCAGTTCTTC. It translates to CASSEGTSGGNSYNEQFF.

CDR3 sequence: CASMRSSGLYNEQFF. The CDR3 DNA reads as TGCGCCAGCATGAGATCTAGCGGGCTTTACAATGAGCAGTTCTTC. The V and J genes are TRBV5-1 and TRBJ2-1; 8 bases match TRBD2. The CDR3 length is 15 residues. The ends lost 6 bases at V and 4 bases at J; junction bases unmatched: 9. Germline V lookup: CDR1 SGHRS, CDR2 YFSETQ.